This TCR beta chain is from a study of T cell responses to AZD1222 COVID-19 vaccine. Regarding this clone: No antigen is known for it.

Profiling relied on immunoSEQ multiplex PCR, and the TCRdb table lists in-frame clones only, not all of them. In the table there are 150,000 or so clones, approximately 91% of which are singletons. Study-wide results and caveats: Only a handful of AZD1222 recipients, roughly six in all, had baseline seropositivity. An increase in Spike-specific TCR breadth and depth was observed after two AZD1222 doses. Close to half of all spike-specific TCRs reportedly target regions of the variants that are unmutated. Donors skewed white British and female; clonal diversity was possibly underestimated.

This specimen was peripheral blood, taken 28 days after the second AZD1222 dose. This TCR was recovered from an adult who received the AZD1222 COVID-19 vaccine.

The DNA for the CDR3 is TGTGCCAGTAGTCCGGGACATTATTACGAGCAGTACTTC. Its translation is CASSPGHYYEQYF. The J gene is TRBJ2-7, the V gene TRBV19; weak D call: TRBD1 (6 bases). Deletions cut 5 bases from V and 4 bases from J, with 12 bases between. Germline loops: CDR1 LNHDA, CDR2 SQIVND (reference sequence). This CDR3 contains 13 residues. Full variable domain (outside the CDR3, taken from reference TRBV19 and TRBJ2-7): DGGITQSPKYLFRKEGQNVTLSCEQNLNHDAMYWYRQDPGQGLRLIYYSQIVNDFQKGDIAEGYSVSREKKESFPLTVTSAQKNPTAFYLCASSPGHYYEQYFGPGTRLTVT.